This T cell receptor (beta chain) was retrieved from a study of T cell responses to AZD1222 COVID-19 vaccine. Overall study context: Second-dose intervals near 4 or 12 weeks were combined. Study findings and constraints: Spike was spanned by vaccine-associated CD4 TCRs, with dominance at 160-218 and 743-854. As reported, nearly half of all spike-specific TCRs target variant regions that are unmutated. Most donors were white British and more were female, and clonal diversity was possibly underestimated.

Libraries were prepared by immunoSEQ multiplex PCR; TCRdb keeps only in-frame clonotypes and omits some of them. The profile shows 130,000 to 150,000 clones, around 90% of them singletons. As concerns this clone: Its specificity is not known.

Trimming removed 1 base at V and 4 bases at J, with 14 bases between. Germline V lookup: CDR1 LNHDA, CDR2 SQIVND (reference sequence). This CDR3 has 16 amino acids. This TCR was recovered from an adult in good health. The chain uses TRBV19 and TRBJ2-1; TRBD2 is a possible D gene (5 bases). Sample: peripheral blood, taken on day 0 of AZD1222 vaccination. CDR3 sequence (DNA): TGTGCCAGTAGTATAGTTGTGAGGGAGCCGTACAATGAGCAGTTCTTC. Amino acids: CASSIVVREPYNEQFF.